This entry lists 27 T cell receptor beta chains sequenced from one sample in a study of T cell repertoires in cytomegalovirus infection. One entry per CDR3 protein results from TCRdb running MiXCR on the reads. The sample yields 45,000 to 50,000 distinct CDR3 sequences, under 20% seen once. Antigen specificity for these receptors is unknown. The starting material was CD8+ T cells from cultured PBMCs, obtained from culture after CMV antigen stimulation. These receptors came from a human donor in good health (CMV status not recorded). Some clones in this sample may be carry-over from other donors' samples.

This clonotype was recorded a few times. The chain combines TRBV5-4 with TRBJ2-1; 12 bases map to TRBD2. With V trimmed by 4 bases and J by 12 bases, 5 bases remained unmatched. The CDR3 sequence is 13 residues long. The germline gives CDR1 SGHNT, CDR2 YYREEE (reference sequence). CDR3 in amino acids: CASSEILAGGQFF. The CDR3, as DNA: TGTGCCAGCAGCGAAATACTAGCGGGGGGGCAGTTCTTC.

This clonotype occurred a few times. For the CDR3, the DNA is TGTGCCAGCAGTGAGTTCGTTTCGACAGATACGCAGTATTTT. Encoded protein: CASSEFVSTDTQYF. The rearrangement uses TRBV2 and TRBJ2-3; D not certain. This CDR3 is built from 14 residues. Germline CDR1 is SNHLY and CDR2 is FYNNEI. Trimming removed 3 bases from V and 3 bases from J, with 10 bases in between.

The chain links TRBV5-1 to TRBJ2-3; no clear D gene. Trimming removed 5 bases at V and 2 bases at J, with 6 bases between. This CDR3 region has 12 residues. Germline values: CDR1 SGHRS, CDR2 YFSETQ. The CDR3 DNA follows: TGCGCCAGCAGAGACACCACAGATACGCAGTATTTT. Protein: CASRDTTDTQYF.

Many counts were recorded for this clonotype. CDR3 sequence reads: CASSSGFGDTQYF. DNA for the CDR3: TGTGCCAGCAGCTCGGGGTTTGGGGATACGCAGTATTTT. V usage is TRBV28 and J usage is TRBJ2-3; D possibly corresponds to TRBD2 (5 bases). This CDR3 has 13 amino acids. V dropped 6 bases and J dropped 6 bases, with 13 bases sitting between them. The germline V gene encodes CDR1 MDHEN and CDR2 SYDVKM.

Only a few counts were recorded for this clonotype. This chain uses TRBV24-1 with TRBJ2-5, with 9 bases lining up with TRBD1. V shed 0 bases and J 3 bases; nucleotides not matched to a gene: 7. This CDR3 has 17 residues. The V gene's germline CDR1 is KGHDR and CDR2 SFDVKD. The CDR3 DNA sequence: TGTGCCACCAGTGATTTGTCGACAGGGGGGGAAAAAGAGACCCAGTACTTC. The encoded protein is CATSDLSTGGEKETQYF.

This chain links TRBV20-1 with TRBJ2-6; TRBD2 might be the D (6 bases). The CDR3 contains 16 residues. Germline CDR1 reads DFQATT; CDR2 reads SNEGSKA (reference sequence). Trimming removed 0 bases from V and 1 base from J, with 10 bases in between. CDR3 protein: CSARDMRGSGANVLTF. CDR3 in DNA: TGCAGTGCTAGAGATATGCGGGGTTCTGGGGCCAACGTCCTGACTTTC.

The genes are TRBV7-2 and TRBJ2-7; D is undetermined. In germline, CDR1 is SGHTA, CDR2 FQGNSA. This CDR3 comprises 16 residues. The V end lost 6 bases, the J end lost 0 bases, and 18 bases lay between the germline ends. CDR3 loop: CASSQVRTVSSYEQYF. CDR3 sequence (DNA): TGTGCCAGCAGTCAAGTAAGGACGGTGAGCTCCTACGAGCAGTACTTC.

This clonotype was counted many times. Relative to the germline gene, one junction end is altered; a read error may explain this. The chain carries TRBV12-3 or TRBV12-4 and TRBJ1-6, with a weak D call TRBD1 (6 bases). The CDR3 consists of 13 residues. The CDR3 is CASSSGKQGSRSF. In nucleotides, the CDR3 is TGTGCCAGCAGTTCCGGAAAACAGGGATCCCGGTCCTTT.

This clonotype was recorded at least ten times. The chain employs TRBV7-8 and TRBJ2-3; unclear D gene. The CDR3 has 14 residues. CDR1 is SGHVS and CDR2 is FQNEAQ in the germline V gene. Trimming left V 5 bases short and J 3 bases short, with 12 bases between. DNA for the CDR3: TGTGCCAGCAGCCTGGGTCCAGGTACAGATACGCAGTATTTT. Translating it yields CASSLGPGTDTQYF.

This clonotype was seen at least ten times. The CDR3 nucleotides are TGTGCCAGCAGCTTAGGGACTTCGCTACGCTACGAGCAGTACTTC. This gives the protein CASSLGTSLRYEQYF. The chain combines TRBV7-8 with TRBJ2-7, with D perhaps matching TRBD2 (5 bases). V lost 1 base to trimming and J lost 3 bases, with 13 bases between them. This CDR3 comprises 15 residues. Germline CDR1 SGHVS, CDR2 FQNEAQ.

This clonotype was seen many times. CDR3 in DNA: TGTGCCAGCAGTTCCCAGAACCCCCAGGGTGGGACTGAAGCTTTCTTT. It specifies CASSSQNPQGGTEAFF. The chain has TRBV12-3 or TRBV12-4 and TRBJ1-1, with D tentatively TRBD1 (5 bases). The CDR3 covers 16 residues. The V gene lost 4 bases and the J gene lost 5 bases, with 20 bases spanning the gap.

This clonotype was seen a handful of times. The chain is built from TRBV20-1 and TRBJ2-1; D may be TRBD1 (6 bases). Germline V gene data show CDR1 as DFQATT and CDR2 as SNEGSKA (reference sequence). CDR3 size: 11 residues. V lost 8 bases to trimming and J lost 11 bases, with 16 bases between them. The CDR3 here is CSPTQGTQQFF. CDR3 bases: TGCAGTCCTACGCAGGGGACACAGCAGTTCTTC.

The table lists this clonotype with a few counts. The CDR3 DNA sequence: TGTGCCAGTAGTTTAGGGGGTTGGTCCGGGGAGCTGTTTTTT. Encoded protein: CASSLGGWSGELFF. The rearrangement links TRBV19 to TRBJ2-2; possibly TRBD1 for D (6 bases). Looked up from germline, CDR1 is LNHDA and CDR2 is SQIVND (reference sequence). Trimming removed 5 bases at V and 6 bases at J, with 13 bases between. This CDR3 spans 14 amino acids.

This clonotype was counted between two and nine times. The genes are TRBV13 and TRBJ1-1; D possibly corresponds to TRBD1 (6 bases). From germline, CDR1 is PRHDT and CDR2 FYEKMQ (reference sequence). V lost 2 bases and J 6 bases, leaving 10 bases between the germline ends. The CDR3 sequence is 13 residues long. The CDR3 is CASSLRGGPEAFF. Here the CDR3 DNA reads TGTGCCAGCAGCTTACGAGGGGGACCTGAAGCTTTCTTT.

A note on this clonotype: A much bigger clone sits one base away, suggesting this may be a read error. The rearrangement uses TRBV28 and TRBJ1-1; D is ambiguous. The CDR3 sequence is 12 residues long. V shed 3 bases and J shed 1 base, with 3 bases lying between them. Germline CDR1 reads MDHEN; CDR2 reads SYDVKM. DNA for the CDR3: TGTGCCAGCAGTTTCTCGAACACTGAAGCTTTCTTT. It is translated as CASSFSNTEAFF.

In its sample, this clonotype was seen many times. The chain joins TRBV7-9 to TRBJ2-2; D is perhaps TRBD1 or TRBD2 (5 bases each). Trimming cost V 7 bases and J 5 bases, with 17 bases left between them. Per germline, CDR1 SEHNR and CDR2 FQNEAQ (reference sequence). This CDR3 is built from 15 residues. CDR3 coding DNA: TGTGCCAGCAAGTTCATGGGGGTTGGGACCGGGGAGCTGTTTTTT. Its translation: CASKFMGVGTGELFF.

Written as DNA, the CDR3 is TGCAGTGCTAGCTTGCTGGGTCCCTACGAGCAGTACTTC. It encodes CSASLLGPYEQYF. The rearrangement links TRBV20-1 to TRBJ2-7; D gene ambiguous. The CDR3 has 13 amino acids. The germline V gene encodes CDR1 DFQATT and CDR2 SNEGSKA (reference sequence). V lost 3 bases to trimming and J lost 2 bases, with 11 bases between them.

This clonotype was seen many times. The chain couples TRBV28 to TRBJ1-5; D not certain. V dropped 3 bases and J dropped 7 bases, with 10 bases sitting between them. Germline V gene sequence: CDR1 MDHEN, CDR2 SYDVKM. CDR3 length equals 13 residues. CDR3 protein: CASSLETGQPQHF. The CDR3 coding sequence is TGTGCCAGCAGTTTGGAAACGGGACAGCCCCAGCATTTT. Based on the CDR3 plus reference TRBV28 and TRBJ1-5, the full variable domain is DVKVTQSSRYLVKRTGEKVFLECVQDMDHENMFWYRQDPGLGLRLIYFSYDVKMKEKGDIPEGYSVSREKKERFSLILESASTNQTSMYLCASSLETGQPQHFGDGTRLSIL.

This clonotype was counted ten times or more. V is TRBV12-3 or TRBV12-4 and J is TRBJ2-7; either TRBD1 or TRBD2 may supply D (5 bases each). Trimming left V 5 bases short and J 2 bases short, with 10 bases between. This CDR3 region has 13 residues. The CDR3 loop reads CASSPRDAYEQYF. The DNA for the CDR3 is TGTGCCAGCAGTCCCCGGGACGCCTACGAGCAGTACTTC.

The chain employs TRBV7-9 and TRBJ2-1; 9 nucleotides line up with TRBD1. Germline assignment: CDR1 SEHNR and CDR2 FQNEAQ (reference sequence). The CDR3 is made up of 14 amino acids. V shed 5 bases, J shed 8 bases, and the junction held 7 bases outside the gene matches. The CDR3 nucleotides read TGTGCCAGCAGCGACCGGGACAGGGCTCATGAGCAGTTCTTC. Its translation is CASSDRDRAHEQFF.

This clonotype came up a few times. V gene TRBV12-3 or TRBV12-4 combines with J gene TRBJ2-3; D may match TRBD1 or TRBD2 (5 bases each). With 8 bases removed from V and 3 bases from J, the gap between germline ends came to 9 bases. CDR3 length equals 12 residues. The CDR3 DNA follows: TGTGCCAGCGGGGGAAGGACAGATACGCAGTATTTT. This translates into CASGGRTDTQYF.

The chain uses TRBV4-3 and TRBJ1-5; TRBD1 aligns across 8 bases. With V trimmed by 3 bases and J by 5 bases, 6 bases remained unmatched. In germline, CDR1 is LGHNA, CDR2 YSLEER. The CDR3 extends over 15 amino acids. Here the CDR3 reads CASSQTDRGDQPQHF. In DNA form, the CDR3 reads TGCGCCAGCAGCCAGACCGACAGGGGTGATCAGCCCCAGCATTTT.

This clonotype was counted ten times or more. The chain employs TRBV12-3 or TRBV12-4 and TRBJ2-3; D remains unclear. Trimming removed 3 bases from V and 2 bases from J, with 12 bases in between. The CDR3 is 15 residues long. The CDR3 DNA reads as TGTGCCAGCAGTTTTTCGGTCAGAGACACAGATACGCAGTATTTT. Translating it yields CASSFSVRDTDTQYF.

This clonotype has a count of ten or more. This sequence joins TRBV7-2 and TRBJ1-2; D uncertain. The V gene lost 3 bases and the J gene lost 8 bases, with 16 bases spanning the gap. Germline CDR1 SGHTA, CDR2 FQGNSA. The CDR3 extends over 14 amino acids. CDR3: CASSLSGTLEGYTF. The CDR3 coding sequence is TGTGCCAGCAGCTTGTCGGGCACACTGGAGGGCTACACCTTC. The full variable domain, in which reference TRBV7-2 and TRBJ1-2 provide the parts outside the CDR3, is GAGVSQSPSNKVTEKGKDVELRCDPISGHTALYWYRQSLGQGLEFLIYFQGNSAPDKSGLPSDRFSAERTGGSVSTLTIQRTQQEDSAVYLCASSLSGTLEGYTFGSGTRLTVV.

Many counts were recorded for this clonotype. CDR3 sequence (DNA): TGTGCCAGCAGCTCAACCGTGAGGGGGGCCTACAATGAGCAGTTCTTC. This codes for CASSSTVRGAYNEQFF. The chain is built from TRBV11-3 and TRBJ2-1, with D perhaps assigned TRBD1 or TRBD2 (6 bases each). Between the trimmed V and J ends, which lost 4 bases and 2 bases, there was a span of 15 bases. CDR3 length: 16 amino acids. The germline V gene encodes CDR1 SGHNT and CDR2 YENEEA.

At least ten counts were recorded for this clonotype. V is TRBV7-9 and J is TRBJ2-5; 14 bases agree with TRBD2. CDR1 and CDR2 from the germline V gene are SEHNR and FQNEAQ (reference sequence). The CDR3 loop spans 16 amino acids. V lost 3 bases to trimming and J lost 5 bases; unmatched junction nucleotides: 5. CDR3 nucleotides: TGTGCCAGCAGCTTGACTAGCGGGAGGGCCCCGGAGACCCAGTACTTC. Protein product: CASSLTSGRAPETQYF.

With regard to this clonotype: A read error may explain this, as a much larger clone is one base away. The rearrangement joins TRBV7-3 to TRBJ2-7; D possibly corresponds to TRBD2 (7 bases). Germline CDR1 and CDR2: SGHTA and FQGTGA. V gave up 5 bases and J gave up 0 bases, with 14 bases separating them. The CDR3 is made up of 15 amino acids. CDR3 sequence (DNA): TGTGCCAGCAGCCTGGGAGGGGGGGCCTCCTACGAGCAGTACTTC. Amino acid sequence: CASSLGGGASYEQYF.